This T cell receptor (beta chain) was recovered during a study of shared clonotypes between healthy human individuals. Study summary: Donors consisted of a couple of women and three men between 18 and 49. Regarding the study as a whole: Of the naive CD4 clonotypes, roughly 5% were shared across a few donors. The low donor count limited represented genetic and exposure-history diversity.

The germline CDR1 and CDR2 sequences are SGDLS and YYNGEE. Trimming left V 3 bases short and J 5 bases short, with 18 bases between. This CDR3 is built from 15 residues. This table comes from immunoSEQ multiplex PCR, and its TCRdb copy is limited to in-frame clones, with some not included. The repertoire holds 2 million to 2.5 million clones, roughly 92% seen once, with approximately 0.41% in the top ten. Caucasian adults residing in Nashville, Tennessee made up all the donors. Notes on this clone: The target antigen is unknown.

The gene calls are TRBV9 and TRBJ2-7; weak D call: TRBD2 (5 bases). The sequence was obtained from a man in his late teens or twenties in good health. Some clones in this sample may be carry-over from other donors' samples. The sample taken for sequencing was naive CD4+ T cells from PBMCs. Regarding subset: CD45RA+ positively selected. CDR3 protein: CASSAGLTRPHEQYF. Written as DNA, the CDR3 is TGTGCCAGCAGCGCTGGACTCACACGTCCCCACGAGCAGTACTTC. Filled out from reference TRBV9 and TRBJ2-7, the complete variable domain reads DSGVTQTPKHLITATGQRVTLRCSPRSGDLSVYWYQQSLDQGLQFLIQYYNGEERAKGNILERFSAQQFPDLHSELNLSSLELGDSALYFCASSAGLTRPHEQYFGPGTRLTVT.